The 17 T cell receptor beta chains below were found in one sample sequenced in a study of shared clonotypes between healthy human individuals. Only in-frame clones appear in the TCRdb table, and some are missing; sequencing was by immunoSEQ multiplex PCR. The sample holds over 850,000 clones; about four fifths are singletons and the top ten take roughly 0.65%. The sample consisted of memory CD4+ T cells from PBMCs. Subset in this sample: CD45RA-negative fraction. Every receptor here comes from a young man in good health. Some clones in this sample may be carry-over from other donors' samples.

In DNA, the CDR3 is TGTGCCAGCAGGCCGCGGGAGGGGGCAGATACGCAGTATTTT. Protein product: CASRPREGADTQYF. The genes are TRBV2 and TRBJ2-3; TRBD2 matches 9 bases. J gave up 4 bases and V 6 bases, and 5 bases lay outside the gene matches. The CDR3 runs 14 residues. Germline V CDR1 and CDR2: SNHLY, FYNNEI.

The rearrangement joins TRBV7-9 to TRBJ2-1; 15 nucleotides match TRBD2. The germline gives CDR1 SEHNR, CDR2 FQNEAQ (reference sequence). The CDR3 is 16 amino acids. Losses at the gene ends were 5 bases for V and 7 bases for J; bases not matched to a gene: 6. CDR3 nucleotide sequence: TGTGCCAGCAGCCTTGAAGGGACTAGCGGGAGGAATGAGCAGTTCTTC. Protein: CASSLEGTSGRNEQFF.

The gene calls are TRBV30 and TRBJ2-2; weak D call: TRBD2 (5 bases). From germline, CDR1 is GTSNPN and CDR2 SVGIG (reference sequence). This CDR3 is built from 14 residues. Deletions cut 0 bases from V and 4 bases from J, with 9 bases between. CDR3 in amino acids: CAWSVLGSTGELFF. The CDR3 DNA follows: TGTGCCTGGAGTGTACTAGGAAGCACCGGGGAGCTGTTTTTT.

The V and J genes are TRBV11-1 and TRBJ2-5, with 7 bases identical to TRBD1. With V trimmed by 1 base and J by 5 bases, 19 bases remained unmatched. CDR1 and CDR2 from the germline V gene are SGHAT and FQDESV (reference sequence). The CDR3 covers 19 residues. This CDR3 is CASSLVWGKTGQTRETQYF. Here the CDR3 DNA reads TGTGCCAGCAGCTTAGTATGGGGGAAAACGGGACAGACCCGGGAGACCCAGTACTTC.

This clone came up once. The chain combines TRBV4-1 with TRBJ2-3; D unclear. The germline CDR1 and CDR2 sequences are MGHRA and YSYEKL. Trimming cost V 7 bases and J 4 bases, with 18 bases left between them. The CDR3 runs to 15 residues. This CDR3 reads CASTKQVTWADTQYF. The DNA for the CDR3 is TGCGCCAGCACCAAGCAAGTGACATGGGCAGATACGCAGTATTTT.

V usage is TRBV2 and J usage is TRBJ2-1; D is unclear. CDR3 length: 11 residues. The V end was cut by 5 bases, the J end by 10 bases, with 9 bases between. Germline V gene data show CDR1 as SNHLY and CDR2 as FYNNEI. In nucleotides, the CDR3 is TGTGCCAGCAGTCCGGAAAAAGAGCAGTTCTTC. It is translated as CASSPEKEQFF.

The chain recombines TRBV2 with TRBJ1-1; D perhaps matches TRBD1 (5 bases). This CDR3 is built from 16 residues. CDR1 SNHLY and CDR2 FYNNEI come from the germline V gene. The V end was cut by 1 base, the J end by 1 base, with 13 bases between. CDR3 bases: TGTGCCAGCAGTGAAGGGTCACACGGGGGGAACACTGAAGCTTTCTTT. It yields the protein CASSEGSHGGNTEAFF.

V is TRBV28 and J is TRBJ1-5; the D gene is possibly TRBD1 (5 bases). CDR3 length equals 17 residues. The V gene lost 7 bases and the J gene lost 6 bases, with 25 bases spanning the gap. Germline loops: CDR1 MDHEN, CDR2 SYDVKM. The CDR3 protein is CASKGATGDAVGQPQHF. CDR3 nucleotide sequence: TGTGCCAGCAAGGGCGCTACAGGTGACGCCGTTGGTCAGCCCCAGCATTTT.

This clone has more than one count but fewer than ten. V and J are TRBV28 and TRBJ1-5; 9 positions agree with TRBD1. CDR1 is MDHEN and CDR2 is SYDVKM in the germline V gene. CDR3 size: 16 residues. V shed 5 bases and J 6 bases; nucleotides not matched to a gene: 11. The CDR3 DNA follows: TGTGCCAGCAGTCCACCACAGGGGGCAATGAGTCAGCCCCAGCATTTT. This gives the protein CASSPPQGAMSQPQHF.

This clone was found once. The V call is TRBV27, the J call TRBJ2-7, with D possibly matching TRBD2 (6 bases). Germline CDR1 is MNHEY and CDR2 is SMNVEV (reference sequence). This CDR3 has 14 amino acids. The V gene lost 3 bases and the J gene lost 7 bases, with 16 bases spanning the gap. The CDR3 loop reads CASSLTGAAGEQYF. The CDR3 DNA is TGTGCCAGCAGTTTGACGGGTGCGGCGGGGGAGCAGTACTTC.

The rearrangement joins TRBV12-5 to TRBJ2-2; D is unclear. V was pared by 1 base and J by 9 bases, with 6 bases between. The germline V gene encodes CDR1 LGHNT and CDR2 FRNRAP. The CDR3 is 12 amino acids. The CDR3 reads CASGLGMRELFF. CDR3 sequence (DNA): TGTGCTAGTGGTTTGGGTATGAGGGAGCTGTTTTTT.

On this clone itself: Other DNA sequences in this specimen translate into the identical CDR3. The chain carries TRBV4-1 and TRBJ1-5; no clear D gene. The CDR3 runs to 13 residues. Germline V lookup: CDR1 MGHRA, CDR2 YSYEKL. Trimming left V 0 bases short and J 7 bases short, with 7 bases between. The CDR3 loop reads CASSQEGGQPQHF. Written as DNA, the CDR3 is TGCGCCAGCAGCCAAGAAGGAGGACAGCCCCAGCATTTT.

This clone was seen a handful of times. The chain has TRBV4-2 and TRBJ2-7; D might be TRBD2 (6 bases). The length of the CDR3 is 14 residues. Per the germline V gene, CDR1 is LGHNA and CDR2 is YNFKEQ. V was pared by 4 bases and J by 2 bases, with 12 bases between. In nucleotides, the CDR3 is TGTGCCAGCAGCCGGGCTAGCGACCCCTACGAGCAGTACTTC. Its translation: CASSRASDPYEQYF.

This clone is a singleton in its sample. The chain couples TRBV9 to TRBJ1-1; D is unresolved. Germline CDR1 SGDLS, CDR2 YYNGEE. The CDR3 length is 13 residues. The ends were cut back, 2 bases at V and 1 base at J, with 6 bases in the middle. Here the CDR3 reads CASSVSPNTEAFF. The CDR3 nucleotides are TGTGCCAGCAGCGTTTCTCCGAACACTGAAGCTTTCTTT.

To note about this clone: Other DNA sequences in this specimen translate into the identical CDR3. The genes are TRBV27 and TRBJ2-5, with D possibly being TRBD1 (5 bases). With 5 bases removed from V and 0 bases from J, the gap between germline ends came to 10 bases. The CDR3 length is 14 residues. CDR1 and CDR2 (germline): MNHEY, SMNVEV (reference sequence). This CDR3 is CASSLSGYQETQYF. In nucleotides, the CDR3 is TGTGCCAGCAGTCTCTCAGGGTACCAAGAGACCCAGTACTTC.

This clone was detected only once. The V and J genes are TRBV2 and TRBJ1-4; D is perhaps TRBD1 (5 bases). Between the trimmed V and J ends, which lost 7 bases and 5 bases, there was a span of 17 bases. Germline-derived CDR1 and CDR2 are SNHLY and FYNNEI. CDR3 length equals 15 residues. Here the CDR3 reads CASIPNPGGNEKLFF. The CDR3 DNA sequence: TGTGCCAGCATTCCAAACCCTGGGGGGAATGAAAAACTGTTTTTT.

This chain connects TRBV4-1 to TRBJ1-1; D is ambiguous. The CDR3 totals 15 residues. CDR1 and CDR2 from the germline V gene are MGHRA and YSYEKL. The V end lost 2 bases, the J end lost 0 bases, and 10 bases lay between the germline ends. CDR3 coding DNA: TGCGCCAGCAGCCAACAGCTACAGATGAACACTGAAGCTTTCTTT. This sequence encodes CASSQQLQMNTEAFF.